The 9 T cell receptor beta chains below come from one sample, sequenced in a study of blood T cell repertoires in COVID-19. The method was immunoSEQ multiplex PCR; TCRdb's version includes in-frame clones alone and lacks a portion of them. The sample consists of approximately 280,000 clones, around 85% of them appearing once. Sequenced: PBMCs or T cells enriched from blood (not recorded which). Every receptor here comes from a woman aged 45-60 years who had recovered from COVID-19.

The rearrangement joins TRBV20-1 to TRBJ2-7, with D hard to call. Germline-derived CDR1 and CDR2 are DFQATT and SNEGSKA (reference sequence). The V end lost 3 bases, the J end lost 7 bases, and 7 bases lay between the germline ends. This CDR3 contains 10 residues. The DNA of the CDR3 is TGCAGTGCTAGCTCTAGGGAGCAGTACTTC. Translating gives CSASSREQYF.

The chain joins TRBV28 to TRBJ1-2, with unresolved D. Looked up from germline, CDR1 is MDHEN and CDR2 is SYDVKM. The V and J ends lost 2 bases and 1 base respectively, with 11 bases between them. The CDR3 loop spans 15 amino acids. Here the CDR3 reads CASSLTAGLNYGYTF. Written as DNA, the CDR3 is TGTGCCAGCAGTTTAACGGCAGGACTTAACTATGGCTACACCTTC.

This clone was picked up a small number of times. The rearrangement uses TRBV7-2 and TRBJ1-6, with a weak D call TRBD1 (5 bases). Germline loops: CDR1 SGHTA, CDR2 FQGNSA. The CDR3 loop spans 16 amino acids. V lost 6 bases and J 0 bases, leaving 12 bases between the germline ends. The CDR3 protein is CASRPRQSSYNSPLHF. The CDR3 region has the DNA TGTGCCAGCAGACCTCGACAGAGCTCCTATAATTCACCCCTCCACTTT.

This chain uses TRBV20-1 with TRBJ1-2, with D perhaps TRBD1 (6 bases). The CDR3 extends over 13 amino acids. Germline lookup yields CDR1 DFQATT and CDR2 SNEGSKA (reference sequence). Trimming stripped 6 bases from V and 3 bases from J, with 14 bases between. The CDR3 coding sequence is TGCAGTGCCAGTCGGGGGGGCGACTATGGCTACACCTTC. Protein sequence: CSASRGGDYGYTF.

J is TRBJ2-2 and V is TRBV5-1; possible D gene TRBD2, 6 bases. This CDR3 has 16 residues. The germline V gene encodes CDR1 SGHRS and CDR2 YFSETQ. V was shortened by 0 bases and J by 0 bases, with 9 bases between the two germline ends. CDR3 in amino acids: CASSLERAANTGELFF. The CDR3 region has the DNA TGCGCCAGCAGCTTGGAGCGGGCCGCGAACACCGGGGAGCTGTTTTTT.

Here the CDR3 reads CASKLAGGRYTQYF. CDR3 in DNA: TGTGCCAGCAAACTAGCGGGAGGGAGGTATACGCAGTATTTT. The J gene is TRBJ2-3, the V gene TRBV6-5, with 13 bases lining up with TRBD2. This CDR3 is 14 amino acids long. Germline V gene sequence: CDR1 MNHEY, CDR2 SVGAGI. With 7 bases clipped from V and 7 bases from J, the junction kept 5 bases outside the gene matches.

This clone occurred a few times. The V call is TRBV18, the J call TRBJ2-1, with D maybe TRBD2 (7 bases). With 10 bases removed from V and 6 bases from J, the gap between germline ends came to 16 bases. Germline V gene lookup returns CDR1 KGHSH and CDR2 LQKENI. The CDR3 has 13 residues. The CDR3 loop reads CATEGGARNEQFF. CDR3 DNA sequence: TGTGCCACCGAAGGGGGGGCGCGCAATGAGCAGTTCTTC.

This clone occurred a few times. The chain links TRBV9 to TRBJ2-5; a weak D match, TRBD2 (6 bases). Germline CDR1 and CDR2: SGDLS and YYNGEE. The germline V and J ends were trimmed by 2 bases and 5 bases, with 13 bases remaining between them. The CDR3 runs 14 residues. This CDR3 is CASSVLTGGETQYF. For the CDR3, the DNA is TGTGCCAGCAGCGTTCTCACAGGAGGGGAGACCCAGTACTTC.

The J gene is TRBJ1-4, the V gene TRBV15, with TRBD1 as a possible D gene (6 bases). V was cut by 8 bases and J by 6 bases, with 16 bases left in between. This CDR3 has 14 residues. CDR1 is LNHNV, CDR2 YYDKDF, per germline (reference sequence). In DNA form, the CDR3 reads TGTGCCACCCTACGGGGGGGCCTGGATGAAAAACTGTTTTTT. Translated: CATLRGGLDEKLFF.